This TCR beta chain was profiled in a study of Graves' ophthalmopathy and Graves' hyperthyroidism. Whole-study findings and limits: Most expanded clonotypes from thyroid (those above 0.001 frequency) were also found in blood.

RNA served as the template for amplifying TCR beta CDR3 regions. First-round RT-PCR relied on HTBI primers, and a second-round multiplex PCR came next. One entry per CDR3 protein, called by TCRdb with MiXCR from the multiplex PCR reads. The sample carries about 740,000 distinct CDR3 sequences, roughly 40% recorded once. Ophthalmopathy was moderately-to-severely active, CAS at least 3, NOSPECS at least 4, lasting under 3 months. On this clonotype itself: Its target is unknown.

The TCR was taken from an adult man with Graves' ophthalmopathy. Sequenced input: peripheral blood.

The CDR3 here is CASSFRVLNTEAFF. Written as DNA, the CDR3 is TGTGCCAGCAGCTTCCGTGTCTTGAACACTGAAGCTTTCTTT. This rearrangement joins TRBV7-9 to TRBJ1-1; D unresolved. The CDR3 consists of 14 residues. V was cut by 3 bases and J by 0 bases, with 8 bases left in between. The germline V gene has CDR1 SEHNR and CDR2 FQNEAQ (reference sequence).